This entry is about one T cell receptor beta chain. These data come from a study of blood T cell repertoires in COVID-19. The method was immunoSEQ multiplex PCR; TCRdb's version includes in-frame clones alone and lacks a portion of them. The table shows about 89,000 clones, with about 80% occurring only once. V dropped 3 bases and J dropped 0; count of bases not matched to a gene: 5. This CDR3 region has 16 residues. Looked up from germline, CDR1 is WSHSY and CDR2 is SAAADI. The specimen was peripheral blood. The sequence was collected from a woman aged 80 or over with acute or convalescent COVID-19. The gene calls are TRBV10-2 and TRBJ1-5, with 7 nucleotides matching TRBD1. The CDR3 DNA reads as TGCGCCAGCAGTGACGGACAGGCTTATAGCAATCAGCCCCAGCATTTT. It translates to CASSDGQAYSNQPQHF.